This TCR beta chain stems from a study of T cell repertoires in cytomegalovirus infection. Study results and limitations: CMV-specific HLA-C-restricted TCR beta clonotypes dominated the ex vivo response.

Trimming removed 4 bases at V and 0 bases at J, with 9 bases between. Germline V gives CDR1 GTSNPN, CDR2 SVGIG (reference sequence). This CDR3 has 13 amino acids. This clonotype came up many times. Its specificity is not known. TCRdb fed the reads into MiXCR, producing one record per CDR3 protein. Here the sample spans fewer than 350,000 distinct CDR3 sequences, 25% to 30% being singletons. This clonotype was obtained from a human donor in good health (CMV status not recorded). Some clones in this sample may be carry-over from other donors' samples. J is TRBJ1-1 and V is TRBV30, with a weak D call TRBD1 (5 bases). The material sequenced was cultured PBMCs, taken from culture after CMV antigen stimulation. The CDR3 protein is CAWTRQMNTEAFF. DNA of the CDR3: TGTGCCTGGACCCGACAGATGAACACTGAAGCTTTCTTT.